This TCR beta chain was sequenced for a study of T cells in Graves' hyperthyroidism and ophthalmopathy. The germline V gene encodes CDR1 SGHRS and CDR2 YFSETQ. The V end was cut by 0 bases, the J end by 7 bases, with 11 bases between. The CDR3 has 14 amino acids. Amplified TCR beta CDR3 regions derived from RNA transcripts. During a first-round RT-PCR of the TCR CDR3, the HTBI primer set was used. TCRdb re-called the multiplex PCR reads with MiXCR, one entry per CDR3 protein. The top ten hold less than 9% of the sample, which has approximately 700,000 distinct CDR3 sequences, 40% to 55% seen once. Remarks on this clonotype: Antigen: not known.

Findings of the study overall: Appearing also in blood were most of the thyroid clonotypes expanded above 0.001.

The source material was peripheral blood or thyroid tissue (not recorded which). This receptor was obtained from an adult man with Graves' disease, either hyperthyroidism or ophthalmopathy (not recorded which). This chain joins TRBV5-1 and TRBJ1-5; D is perhaps TRBD1 (5 bases). CDR3 residues: CASSLGGYGQPQHF. For the CDR3, the DNA is TGCGCCAGCAGCTTGGGGGGGTATGGGCAGCCCCAGCATTTT. The whole variable domain, remainder taken from reference TRBV5-1 and TRBJ1-5, is KAGVTQTPRYLIKTRGQQVTLSCSPISGHRSVSWYQQTPGQGLQFLFEYFSETQRNKGNFPGRFSGRQFSNSRSEMNVSTLELGDSALYLCASSLGGYGQPQHFGDGTRLSIL.